A single sample gave rise to the 29 T cell receptor beta chains below, sequenced in a study of long-term antiretroviral therapy in people with HIV. They ran version v3.0 of the immunoSEQ assay at survey level. Repertoires were generated with immunoSEQ multiplex PCR, while TCRdb's copy carries only in-frame clones and drops some. The sample consists of about 34,000 clones, about 80% of them appearing once. The starting material was unsorted PBMCs, obtained 0.4 years before starting antiretroviral therapy. Every receptor here comes from a young man with HIV.

This clone was counted only a few times. The genes are TRBV5-4 and TRBJ1-2; possibly TRBD1 for D (5 bases). The germline gives CDR1 SGHNT, CDR2 YYREEE (reference sequence). V was pared by 3 bases and J by 4 bases, with 16 bases between. CDR3 size: 15 residues. The CDR3 region has the DNA TGTGCCAGCAGCTGGGCCCCAGGGACCTCCTATGGCTACACCTTC. Protein: CASSWAPGTSYGYTF.

The J gene is TRBJ1-1, the V gene TRBV30; 12 positions match TRBD1. The CDR3 spans 13 residues. The V segment lost 2 bases and the J segment 8 bases; nucleotides outside the gene matches: 3. Germline V gene data show CDR1 as GTSNPN and CDR2 as SVGIG (reference sequence). CDR3: CAWSSGTGGEAFF. The CDR3 DNA sequence: TGTGCCTGGAGTTCTGGGACAGGGGGCGAAGCTTTCTTT.

J is TRBJ2-7 and V is TRBV19; D is perhaps TRBD1 (6 bases). Per the germline V gene, CDR1 is LNHDA and CDR2 is SQIVND (reference sequence). Trimming removed 5 bases from V and 2 bases from J, with 13 bases in between. The length of the CDR3 is 14 residues. CDR3 coding DNA: TGTGCCAGTAGTTGGGCCAGGGGCACCTACGAGCAGTACTTC. It encodes CASSWARGTYEQYF. The whole variable domain, remainder taken from reference TRBV19 and TRBJ2-7, is DGGITQSPKYLFRKEGQNVTLSCEQNLNHDAMYWYRQDPGQGLRLIYYSQIVNDFQKGDIAEGYSVSREKKESFPLTVTSAQKNPTAFYLCASSWARGTYEQYFGPGTRLTVT.

This clone has more than one count but fewer than ten. The rearrangement joins TRBV28 to TRBJ2-7; D may be TRBD1 (6 bases). Looked up from germline, CDR1 is MDHEN and CDR2 is SYDVKM. The CDR3 has 14 residues. The V end lost 6 bases, the J end lost 3 bases, and 15 bases lay between the germline ends. CDR3 nucleotide sequence: TGTGCCAGCAGGAACAGGGTCCCGGGCTACGAGCAGTACTTC. It codes for CASRNRVPGYEQYF.

The chain joins TRBV4-2 to TRBJ1-3; 8 nucleotides align to TRBD1. Trimming removed 6 bases from V and 3 bases from J; junction bases left unmatched: 7. The germline V gene has CDR1 LGHNA and CDR2 YNFKEQ. CDR3 size: 15 residues. The CDR3 bases are TGTGCCAGCAGAACCCTTGGACAGGGTGGAAACACCATATATTTT. Its protein product is CASRTLGQGGNTIYF.

V is TRBV27 and J is TRBJ1-1; 7 bases line up with TRBD1. CDR1 MNHEY and CDR2 SMNVEV come from the germline V gene (reference sequence). Trimming at V came to 6 bases and at J to 8 bases, leaving 9 bases not matched to a gene. The CDR3 is made up of 13 amino acids. The CDR3 here is CASSNRQGVEAFF. Written as DNA, the CDR3 is TGTGCCAGCAGCAATAGACAGGGTGTCGAAGCTTTCTTT.

The chain combines TRBV6-5 with TRBJ2-1; D perhaps matches TRBD2 (5 bases). With 6 bases removed from V and 7 bases from J, the gap between germline ends came to 10 bases. The germline CDR1 and CDR2 sequences are MNHEY and SVGAGI. The CDR3 is made up of 12 amino acids. The CDR3 DNA reads TGTGCCAGCAGCCCTTCGGGAAATGAGCAGTTCTTC. Protein sequence: CASSPSGNEQFF.

The V call is TRBV5-1, the J call TRBJ1-1; TRBD1 is a possible D gene (6 bases). Germline V gene sequence: CDR1 SGHRS, CDR2 YFSETQ. This CDR3 spans 13 amino acids. V was pared by 4 bases and J by 3 bases, with 10 bases between. The CDR3 spells CASSTDRYTEAFF. The DNA for the CDR3 is TGCGCCAGCAGCACGGACAGATACACTGAAGCTTTCTTT.

CDR3 protein: CASKTEQGGSYEQYF. Written as DNA, the CDR3 is TGTGCCAGCAAAACGGAACAGGGTGGATCCTACGAGCAGTACTTC. The J gene is TRBJ2-7, the V gene TRBV6-1; weak D call: TRBD1 (6 bases). CDR3 length: 15 residues. Germline values: CDR1 MNHNS, CDR2 SASEGT. V lost 7 bases, J lost 1 base, and 17 bases lay in between.

This clone has just a few counts. The chain employs TRBV19 and TRBJ2-7; 8 bases agree with TRBD2. This CDR3 has 14 residues. Looked up from germline, CDR1 is LNHDA and CDR2 is SQIVND (reference sequence). Losses at the gene ends were 5 bases for V and 2 bases for J; bases not matched to a gene: 5. The CDR3 reads CASSASGSPYEQYF. DNA of the CDR3: TGTGCCAGTAGTGCTAGCGGGTCACCCTACGAGCAGTACTTC.

This clone has just a few counts. The chain uses TRBV19 and TRBJ1-5, with 10 positions matching TRBD1. CDR3 length: 15 amino acids. V was pared by 5 bases and J by 2 bases, with 3 bases of the junction left unmatched. The germline CDR1 and CDR2 sequences are LNHDA and SQIVND (reference sequence). Here the CDR3 DNA reads TGTGCCAGTAGTTTGGGGACAGGGGGCAATCAGCCCCAGCATTTT. It codes for CASSLGTGGNQPQHF.

The chain is built from TRBV7-9 and TRBJ2-7; TRBD2 is a possible D gene (6 bases). In germline, CDR1 is SEHNR, CDR2 FQNEAQ (reference sequence). Trimming stripped 4 bases from V and 2 bases from J, with 12 bases between. The CDR3 consists of 14 residues. The CDR3 is CASSSGTGTYEQYF. As DNA, the CDR3 is TGTGCCAGCAGCTCCGGGACTGGGACCTACGAGCAGTACTTC. The variable domain in full, completed from reference TRBV7-9 and TRBJ2-7, reads DTGVSQNPRHKITKRGQNVTFRCDPISEHNRLYWYRQTLGQGPEFLTYFQNEAQLEKSRLLSDRFSAERPKGSFSTLEIQRTEQGDSAMYLCASSSGTGTYEQYFGPGTRLTVT.

This chain joins TRBV6-5 and TRBJ1-2; TRBD1 is a possible D gene (6 bases). CDR1 and CDR2 (germline): MNHEY, SVGAGI. V dropped 4 bases and J dropped 7 bases, with 19 bases sitting between them. The CDR3 spans 15 residues. The CDR3 loop reads CASSLSFRGVSGYTF. In nucleotides, the CDR3 is TGTGCCAGCAGTTTATCGTTTAGGGGGGTCTCTGGCTACACCTTC.

The chain uses TRBV7-8 and TRBJ2-1; 8 positions agree with TRBD1. Germline loops: CDR1 SGHVS, CDR2 FQNEAQ. Losses at the gene ends were 5 bases for V and 2 bases for J; bases not matched to a gene: 5. The CDR3 is 15 amino acids. The CDR3 spells CASSATGGTYNEQFF. CDR3 bases: TGTGCCAGCAGCGCAACAGGGGGTACCTACAATGAGCAGTTCTTC.

J is TRBJ2-7 and V is TRBV5-4, with 7 positions matching TRBD1. The V gene end was trimmed by 4 bases and the J gene end by 5 bases; junction bases not matched to a gene: 6. Germline CDR1 SGHNT, CDR2 YYREEE (reference sequence). The CDR3 totals 13 residues. The CDR3 loop reads CASSNIDRDEQYF. The CDR3 DNA reads as TGTGCCAGCAGCAATATAGACAGGGACGAGCAGTACTTC.

This chain links TRBV13 with TRBJ1-2; 9 bases map to TRBD1. The CDR3 is 15 residues long. The V and J ends lost 5 bases and 4 bases, in that order; junction bases with no gene match: 8. CDR1 and CDR2 from the germline V gene are PRHDT and FYEKMQ (reference sequence). Here the CDR3 DNA reads TGTGCCAGCAGCAAAGGGGGACAGGGTGCCTATGGCTACACCTTC. It codes for CASSKGGQGAYGYTF.

This clone occurred once. The genes are TRBV11-2 and TRBJ2-1; D perhaps matches TRBD1 (7 bases). Trimming shortened V by 0 bases and J by 10 bases, and 13 bases separated the two germline ends. The germline gives CDR1 SGHAT, CDR2 FQNNGV. The CDR3 covers 14 residues. The CDR3 coding sequence is TGTGCCAGCAGCTTAGAGGGGGGACAGAGGGAGCAGTTCTTC. Its protein product is CASSLEGGQREQFF.

The chain employs TRBV5-1 and TRBJ2-7, with 8 bases identical to TRBD2. CDR1 and CDR2 (germline): SGHRS, YFSETQ. The V and J ends lost 4 bases and 4 bases, in that order; junction bases with no gene match: 10. The CDR3 sequence is 15 residues long. CDR3 protein: CASSPGRGGEYEQYF. The CDR3 DNA reads as TGCGCCAGCAGCCCCGGACGGGGGGGAGAGTACGAGCAGTACTTC. Using reference TRBV5-1 and TRBJ2-7 for the parts outside the CDR3, the full variable domain is KAGVTQTPRYLIKTRGQQVTLSCSPISGHRSVSWYQQTPGQGLQFLFEYFSETQRNKGNFPGRFSGRQFSNSRSEMNVSTLELGDSALYLCASSPGRGGEYEQYFGPGTRLTVT.

This chain joins TRBV11-2 and TRBJ2-1; no definite D call. Germline V CDR1 and CDR2: SGHAT, FQNNGV. CDR3 length equals 15 residues. The V and J ends lost 5 bases and 0 bases respectively, with 11 bases between them. The CDR3 spells CASSPPGYSYNEQFF. The DNA for the CDR3 is TGTGCCAGCAGCCCCCCGGGTTACTCCTACAATGAGCAGTTCTTC.

This chain links TRBV27 with TRBJ2-3, with D uncertain. Germline V lookup: CDR1 MNHEY, CDR2 SMNVEV (reference sequence). The V end was cut by 1 base, the J end by 3 bases, with 14 bases between. CDR3 length: 16 amino acids. CDR3 sequence: CASSLFFGFTTDTQYF. CDR3 nucleotides: TGTGCCAGCAGTTTATTTTTCGGATTTACTACAGATACGCAGTATTTT.

This clone came up once. The chain recombines TRBV28 with TRBJ1-1; D uncertain. The CDR3 covers 13 residues. V was cut by 2 bases and J by 6 bases, with 10 bases left in between. CDR1 is MDHEN and CDR2 is SYDVKM in the germline V gene. The CDR3 sequence: CASSLPDYPEAFF. In DNA form, the CDR3 reads TGTGCCAGCAGTTTACCTGACTATCCTGAAGCTTTCTTT.

This chain joins TRBV11-2 and TRBJ2-1; D is perhaps TRBD1 (6 bases). Trimming removed 0 bases from V and 6 bases from J, with 15 bases in between. Germline V lookup: CDR1 SGHAT, CDR2 FQNNGV. The CDR3 has 16 amino acids. The CDR3 DNA sequence: TGTGCCAGCAGCTTAGATTATACAGGGATAAGCAATGAGCAGTTCTTC. Translating it yields CASSLDYTGISNEQFF.

The chain carries TRBV9 and TRBJ2-6, with 7 bases matching TRBD1. Trimming at V came to 4 bases and at J to 3 bases, leaving 7 bases not matched to a gene. Germline CDR1 SGDLS, CDR2 YYNGEE. The CDR3 sequence is 16 residues long. The CDR3 nucleotides read TGTGCCAGCAGCCCGGCAGGGGGAATTGGGGCCAACGTCCTGACTTTC. It encodes CASSPAGGIGANVLTF. Combining the CDR3 with reference TRBV9 and TRBJ2-6 gives the whole variable domain DSGVTQTPKHLITATGQRVTLRCSPRSGDLSVYWYQQSLDQGLQFLIQYYNGEERAKGNILERFSAQQFPDLHSELNLSSLELGDSALYFCASSPAGGIGANVLTFGAGSRLTVL.

J is TRBJ2-2 and V is TRBV5-4, with TRBD2 identical over 10 bases. V lost 2 bases and J lost 1; bases outside the gene matches: 2. The CDR3 length is 16 residues. Germline V gives CDR1 SGHNT, CDR2 YYREEE (reference sequence). The CDR3, as DNA: TGTGCCAGCAGCTTACGGACTAGCGGGAACACCGGGGAGCTGTTTTTT. It encodes CASSLRTSGNTGELFF.

The gene calls are TRBV10-1 and TRBJ1-1, with TRBD1 as a possible D gene (5 bases). Trimming removed 3 bases from V and 4 bases from J, with 12 bases in between. This CDR3 contains 14 residues. Germline-derived CDR1 and CDR2 are WNHNN and SYGVQD (reference sequence). The CDR3 protein is CASSEEGLATEAFF. The DNA of the CDR3 is TGCGCCAGCAGTGAAGAGGGGCTGGCCACTGAAGCTTTCTTT.

The J gene is TRBJ2-2, the V gene TRBV10-3; maybe TRBD2 (6 bases). Germline CDR1 reads ENHRY; CDR2 reads SYGVKD. The V end was cut by 8 bases, the J end by 6 bases, with 13 bases between. This CDR3 region has 13 residues. The CDR3 region is CAIGPSDAGELFF. In DNA, the CDR3 is TGTGCCATCGGGCCTAGCGACGCCGGGGAGCTGTTTTTT.

The chain employs TRBV6-5 and TRBJ2-1; possible D gene TRBD2, 6 bases. The V gene's germline CDR1 is MNHEY and CDR2 SVGAGI. V dropped 0 bases and J dropped 0 bases, with 6 bases sitting between them. The CDR3 spans 15 residues. CDR3 loop: CASSYSGGSYNEQFF. The CDR3 DNA reads TGTGCCAGCAGTTACTCCGGGGGCTCCTACAATGAGCAGTTCTTC.

The CDR3 DNA is TGTGCCAGCAGCTGGGGGCTACAGGGTACTCAGCCCCAGCATTTT. The encoded protein is CASSWGLQGTQPQHF. V and J are TRBV5-8 and TRBJ1-5; weak D call: TRBD1 (6 bases). V lost 3 bases to trimming and J lost 6 bases, with 16 bases between them. The CDR3 has 15 amino acids. Looked up from germline, CDR1 is SGHTS and CDR2 is YDEGEE.

The chain is built from TRBV6-5 and TRBJ1-1, with TRBD1 identical over 7 bases. Germline CDR1 and CDR2: MNHEY and SVGAGI. The trim removed 5 bases at V and 1 base at J, leaving 4 bases unmatched. The CDR3 is made up of 14 amino acids. The CDR3 here is CASSGGQSNTEAFF. The CDR3, as DNA: TGTGCCAGCAGTGGGGGACAGTCGAACACTGAAGCTTTCTTT.